Listed here is a single T cell receptor (beta chain). The data derive from a study of T cell changes during pregnancy in multiple sclerosis. CDR1 LNHDA and CDR2 SQIVND come from the germline V gene (reference sequence). This CDR3 is built from 16 residues. V was trimmed by 1 base and J by 1 base, leaving 13 bases between them. Assay: immunoSEQ multiplex PCR; the TCRdb copy retains only in-frame clones and omits some. The sample includes around 70,000 clones, 80% to 95% of them seen just once. The V and J genes are TRBV19 and TRBJ1-1, with TRBD1 as a possible D gene (6 bases). The receptor was isolated from a female donor with multiple sclerosis, enrolled in a pregnancy study. Sequenced here: CD4+ T cells from peripheral blood mononuclear cells, sampled after pregnancy. The chain's CDR3 is CASSIGGGLGNTEAFF. The CDR3 coding sequence is TGTGCCAGTAGTATAGGGGGGGGCCTGGGGAACACTGAAGCTTTCTTT.